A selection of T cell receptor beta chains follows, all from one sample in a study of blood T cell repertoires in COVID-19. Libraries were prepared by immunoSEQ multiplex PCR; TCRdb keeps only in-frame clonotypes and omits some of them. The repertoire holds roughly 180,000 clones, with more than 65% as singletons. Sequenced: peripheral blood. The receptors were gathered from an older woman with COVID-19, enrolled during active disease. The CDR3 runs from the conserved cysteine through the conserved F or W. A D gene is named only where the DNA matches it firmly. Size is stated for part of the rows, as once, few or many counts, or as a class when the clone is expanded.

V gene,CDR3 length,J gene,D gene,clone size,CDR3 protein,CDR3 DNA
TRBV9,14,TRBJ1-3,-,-,CASSAGTLGNTIYF,TGTGCCAGCAGCGCCGGGACACTTGGAAACACCATATATTTT
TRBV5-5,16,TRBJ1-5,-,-,CASSLAPGDSNQPQHF,TGTGCCAGCAGCTTGGCGCCAGGGGATAGCAATCAGCCCCAGCATTTT
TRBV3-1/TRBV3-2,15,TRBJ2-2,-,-,CASSQGPRGSGELFF,TGTGCCAGCAGCCAAGGGCCCAGGGGAAGCGGGGAGCTGTTTTTT
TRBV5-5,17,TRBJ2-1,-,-,CASSLYIQGTPYNEQFF,TGTGCCAGCAGCTTGTATATCCAGGGGACGCCCTACAATGAGCAGTTCTTC
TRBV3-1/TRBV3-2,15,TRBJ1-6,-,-,CASSQNWGEDSPLHF,TGTGCCAGCAGCCAAAATTGGGGAGAGGATTCACCCCTCCACTTT
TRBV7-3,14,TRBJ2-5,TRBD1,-,CASSLMAGGETQYF,TGTGCCAGCAGCTTAATGGCAGGGGGAGAGACCCAGTACTTC
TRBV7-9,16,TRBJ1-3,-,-,CASSLRRGDFGNTIYF,TGTGCCAGCAGCCTTCGCAGGGGAGACTTTGGAAACACCATATATTTT
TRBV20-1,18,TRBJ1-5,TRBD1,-,CSASNIDRGYYSNQPQHF,TGCAGTGCTAGTAATATTGACAGGGGCTATTATAGCAATCAGCCCCAGCATTTT
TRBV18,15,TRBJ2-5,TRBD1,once,CASSPLDRGGETQYF,TGTGCCAGCTCACCACTCGACAGGGGCGGAGAGACCCAGTACTTC
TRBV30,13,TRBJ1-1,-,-,CAWSLPGGTEAFF,TGTGCCTGGAGTTTGCCGGGGGGGACTGAAGCTTTCTTT
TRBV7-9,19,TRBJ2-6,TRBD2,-,CASSLATGGGYSGANVLTF,TGTGCCAGCAGCTTAGCTACCGGGGGAGGGTACTCTGGGGCCAACGTCCTGACTTTC
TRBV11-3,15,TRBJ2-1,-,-,CASSFSRSSYNEQFF,TGTGCCAGCAGCTTTTCCCGGAGCTCCTACAATGAGCAGTTCTTC
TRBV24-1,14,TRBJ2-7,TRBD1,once,CATSDGTGGYEQYF,TGTGCCACCAGTGATGGGACAGGGGGCTACGAGCAGTACTTC
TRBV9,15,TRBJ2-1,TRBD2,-,CASSVVSGDYNEQFF,TGTGCCAGCAGCGTGGTAAGCGGGGATTACAATGAGCAGTTCTTC
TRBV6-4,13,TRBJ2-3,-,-,CASSESRGNTQYF,TGTGCCAGCAGTGAGTCGAGAGGTAATACGCAGTATTTT
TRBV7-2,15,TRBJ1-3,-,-,CASSPVLHSGNTIYF,TGTGCCAGCAGCCCCGTATTACACTCTGGAAACACCATATATTTT
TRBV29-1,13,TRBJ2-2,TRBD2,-,CSVAAGGHGELFF,TGCAGCGTTGCAGCGGGGGGACACGGGGAGCTGTTTTTT
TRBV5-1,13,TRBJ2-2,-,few,CASSSGLIGELFF,TGCGCCAGCAGCTCGGGACTTATCGGGGAGCTGTTTTTT
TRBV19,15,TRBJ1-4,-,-,CASSSPRGNNEKLFF,TGTGCCAGTAGTAGTCCTAGGGGGAATAATGAAAAACTGTTTTTT
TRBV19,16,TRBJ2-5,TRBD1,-,CASSIRGQGAGETQYF,TGTGCCAGTAGTATTAGGGGACAGGGGGCAGGAGAGACCCAGTACTTC
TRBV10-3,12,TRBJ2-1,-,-,CATGASPYEQFF,TGTGCCACAGGGGCTAGTCCCTATGAGCAGTTCTTC
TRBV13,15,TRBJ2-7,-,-,CASSLGWQAGYEQYF,TGTGCCAGCAGCTTAGGCTGGCAGGCTGGGTACGAGCAGTACTTC
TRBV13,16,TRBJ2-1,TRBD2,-,CASSLGLAGGINEQFF,TGTGCCAGCAGCTTAGGGCTAGCGGGAGGCATAAATGAGCAGTTCTTC
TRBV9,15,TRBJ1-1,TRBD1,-,CASSAWGQGNTEAFF,TGTGCCAGCAGCGCTTGGGGACAGGGGAACACTGAAGCTTTCTTT
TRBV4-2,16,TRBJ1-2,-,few,CASSQVRGKANYGYTF,TGTGCCAGCAGCCAAGTGAGAGGGAAGGCTAACTATGGCTACACCTTC
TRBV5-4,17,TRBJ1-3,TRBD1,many,CASSLAGGTATGNTIYF,TGTGCCAGCAGCTTGGCCGGAGGGACAGCAACTGGAAACACCATATATTTT
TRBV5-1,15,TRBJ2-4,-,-,CASSLGQTDPNIQYF,TGCGCCAGCAGCTTGGGACAGACGGATCCGAACATTCAGTACTTC
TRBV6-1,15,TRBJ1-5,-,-,CASSDPRGANQPQHF,TGTGCCAGCAGTGACCCTCGGGGGGCAAACCAGCCCCAGCATTTT